A single sample is the source of the 9 T cell receptor beta chains below, sequenced in a study of T-cell memory formation after mild COVID-19. A single record per CDR3 protein comes from TCRdb applying MiXCR to the 5' RACE reads. Of about 400,000 distinct CDR3 sequences in the sample, less than 25% were seen once. The sequenced sample was PBMCs or a T cell subset sorted from them (not recorded which). The receptor set was obtained from an adult woman who had mild COVID-19 (a few samples of this study predate the infection). Cell type and time point are not known.

There are a few counts of this clonotype. The chain carries TRBV11-2 and TRBJ2-7; possibly TRBD2 for D (6 bases). The length of the CDR3 is 16 residues. CDR1 SGHAT and CDR2 FQNNGV come from the germline V gene. V gave up 4 bases and J gave up 0 bases, with 16 bases separating them. CDR3 coding DNA: TGTGCCAGCAGCTCAAGGGGTAGCGGCTCCTCCTACGAGCAGTACTTC. It yields the protein CASSSRGSGSSYEQYF.

This clonotype has only a few counts. V is TRBV5-5 and J is TRBJ2-1; D possibly corresponds to TRBD2 (7 bases). The germline V and J ends were trimmed by 4 bases and 5 bases, with 16 bases remaining between them. The CDR3 sequence is 15 residues long. Germline V CDR1 and CDR2: SGHKS, YYEKEE (reference sequence). The DNA for the CDR3 is TGTGCCAGCAGCGCCGGGGCGGGGGCTAACAATGAGCAGTTCTTC. This codes for CASSAGAGANNEQFF.

The rearrangement links TRBV27 to TRBJ1-1, with D perhaps matching TRBD1 (5 bases). V shed 2 bases and J shed 1 base, with 11 bases lying between them. CDR3 length equals 15 residues. Germline-derived CDR1 and CDR2 are MNHEY and SMNVEV (reference sequence). The CDR3, as DNA: TGTGCCAGCAGTTTACAGGGAGGCGGGAACACTGAAGCTTTCTTT. Translation: CASSLQGGGNTEAFF.

This chain links TRBV2 with TRBJ1-1; TRBD1 is a possible D gene (5 bases). V was pared by 2 bases and J by 0 bases, with 13 bases between. This CDR3 region has 16 residues. CDR1 is SNHLY, CDR2 FYNNEI, per germline. The CDR3 DNA follows: TGTGCCAGCAGTGAATTGGCGGAGGGGATGAACACTGAAGCTTTCTTT. This sequence encodes CASSELAEGMNTEAFF.

This clonotype showed up just a few times. This CDR3 reads CSASTGRNYGYTF. CDR3 nucleotide sequence: TGCAGTGCTAGCACAGGGAGGAACTATGGCTACACCTTC. The chain combines TRBV20-1 with TRBJ1-2; a possible D gene is TRBD1 (6 bases). The CDR3 covers 13 residues. Germline V gene data show CDR1 as DFQATT and CDR2 as SNEGSKA (reference sequence). With 3 bases removed from V and 2 bases from J, the gap between germline ends came to 10 bases.

The rearrangement uses TRBV19 and TRBJ2-7; D is uncertain. Germline V lookup: CDR1 LNHDA, CDR2 SQIVND (reference sequence). The CDR3 runs 14 residues. With 5 bases removed from V and 0 bases from J, the gap between germline ends came to 11 bases. CDR3 in amino acids: CASSSLRSSYEQYF. Here the CDR3 DNA reads TGTGCCAGTAGTTCTCTAAGGAGCTCCTACGAGCAGTACTTC.

For the CDR3, the DNA is TGCGCCAGCAGCCAGACCGGGACTGCGAACACTGAAGCTTTCTTT. It codes for CASSQTGTANTEAFF. The rearrangement joins TRBV4-1 to TRBJ1-1, with a tentative D call TRBD1 (5 bases). Germline V gives CDR1 MGHRA, CDR2 YSYEKL. V gave up 3 bases and J gave up 1 base, with 12 bases separating them. The CDR3 consists of 15 residues.

This clonotype was seen more than once but under ten times. The V call is TRBV5-4, the J call TRBJ2-7; the match to TRBD1 covers 8 bases. From germline, CDR1 is SGHNT and CDR2 YYREEE (reference sequence). This CDR3 contains 15 residues. V lost 4 bases, J lost 7 bases, and 13 bases stayed unmatched. This chain's CDR3 is CASSKGQGPTREQYF. Written as DNA, the CDR3 is TGTGCCAGCAGCAAAGGACAGGGCCCCACCAGAGAGCAGTACTTC.

This clonotype was seen a few times. The J gene is TRBJ2-1, the V gene TRBV20-1, with 8 nucleotides matching TRBD2. The length of the CDR3 is 15 residues. The germline V gene has CDR1 DFQATT and CDR2 SNEGSKA (reference sequence). The junction had 3 bases not matched to a gene; V was cut back by 1 base and J by 1 base. The CDR3: CSARVGGGSYNEQFF. As DNA, the CDR3 is TGCAGTGCTAGAGTGGGCGGGGGGTCCTACAATGAGCAGTTCTTC.